The source of this T cell receptor (beta chain) is a study of graft-versus-host responses after intestinal transplantation. V lost 4 bases, J lost 9 bases, and 16 bases lay in between. CDR3 length equals 15 residues. CDR1 is WNHNN, CDR2 SYGVQD, per germline (reference sequence). Co-plated with approximately 200,000 CFSE-labeled responder cells were approximately 200,000 irradiated, violet-dye-labeled stimulator cells. TCRdb keeps only in-frame clones here, not all; method: immunoSEQ multiplex PCR. The sample includes roughly 9,200 clones, 30% to 35% of them seen just once. Overall study results and limits: Some patients had graft-donor T cell macrochimerism, and their allografts showed high graft-versus-host to host-versus-graft clonal ratios.

This TCR derives from a human patient who was an organ donor for intestinal transplantation. The material was alloreactive CD8+ T cells from a mixed lymphocyte reaction culture, obtained before transplantation. Described subset: CFSE-low proliferating T cells sorted from approximately 6-day pre-transplant mixed lymphocyte reaction (GvH or HvG direction). The chain joins TRBV10-1 to TRBJ1-6; no reliable D call. In DNA form, the CDR3 reads TGCGCCAGCAGTGTCTCTGGAGGGCCGAGTTCACCCCTCCACTTT. The encoded protein is CASSVSGGPSSPLHF.